These T cell receptor beta chains were read from a single sample in a study of beta chain features in type 1 diabetes. Profiling relied on immunoSEQ multiplex PCR, and the TCRdb table lists in-frame clones only, not all of them. The table lists about 450,000 clones, 11% of them singletons. The sequencing input was naive CD4+ T cells from blood. These receptors were obtained from a woman in her late teens or twenties in good health. CDR3s include the opening cysteine and the closing phenylalanine or tryptophan. Each record gives: CDR3 protein, CDR3 DNA, D gene, clone size, V gene, J gene. The D gene is left open where the match is weak. Clone size is not always given. Where it is, it says once, few, many or a class for expanded clones.

CDR3aa: CATSRDPQGERAFF; CDR3nt: TGTGCCACCAGCAGAGATCCCCAGGGGGAGAGAGCTTTCTTT; d_gene: TRBD1; abundance: .; v_gene: TRBV15; j_gene: TRBJ1-1
CDR3aa: CASSLFPGETQYF; CDR3nt: TGTGCCAGCAGCTTGTTTCCGGGAGAGACCCAGTACTTC; d_gene: .; abundance: .; v_gene: TRBV5-4; j_gene: TRBJ2-5
CDR3aa: CAISEEQGYQPQHF; CDR3nt: TGTGCCATCAGTGAGGAACAGGGTTATCAGCCCCAGCATTTT; d_gene: .; abundance: .; v_gene: TRBV10-3; j_gene: TRBJ1-5
CDR3aa: CASSLELAGAYNEQFF; CDR3nt: TGCGCCAGCAGCTTGGAGCTAGCGGGGGCATACAATGAGCAGTTCTTC; d_gene: TRBD2; abundance: .; v_gene: TRBV5-1; j_gene: TRBJ2-1
CDR3aa: CASSETSLYTEAFF; CDR3nt: TGTGCCAGCAGCGAAACTAGCCTTTACACTGAAGCTTTCTTT; d_gene: .; abundance: .; v_gene: TRBV21-1; j_gene: TRBJ1-1
CDR3aa: CASSGTGTAYNEQFF; CDR3nt: TGTGCCAGCAGCGGGACAGGGACAGCCTACAATGAGCAGTTCTTC; d_gene: TRBD1; abundance: .; v_gene: TRBV7-2; j_gene: TRBJ2-1
CDR3aa: CASSRGLLGGTGQFF; CDR3nt: TGCGCCAGCAGCCGCGGACTCTTAGGTGGGACAGGGCAGTTCTTC; d_gene: TRBD1; abundance: few; v_gene: TRBV4-3; j_gene: TRBJ2-1
CDR3aa: CASSARGTENIQYF; CDR3nt: TGTGCCAGCAGCGCCAGGGGGACCGAAAACATTCAGTACTTC; d_gene: TRBD1; abundance: .; v_gene: TRBV9; j_gene: TRBJ2-4
CDR3aa: CASRPQGNEKLFF; CDR3nt: TGTGCCAGCAGACCACAGGGAAATGAAAAACTGTTTTTT; d_gene: .; abundance: .; v_gene: TRBV27; j_gene: TRBJ1-4
CDR3aa: CASSPPHTGRNEQFF; CDR3nt: TGTGCCAGCAGCCCACCCCATACGGGGCGAAATGAGCAGTTCTTC; d_gene: .; abundance: few; v_gene: TRBV7-2; j_gene: TRBJ2-1
CDR3aa: CSVGPRDTQYF; CDR3nt: TGCAGCGTTGGCCCTAGGGATACGCAGTATTTT; d_gene: .; abundance: few; v_gene: TRBV29-1; j_gene: TRBJ2-3
CDR3aa: CASSLGSGNEQFF; CDR3nt: TGTGCCAGCAGCTTAGGGTCGGGCAATGAGCAGTTCTTC; d_gene: .; abundance: few; v_gene: TRBV7-2; j_gene: TRBJ2-1
CDR3aa: CASSLDLHTGELFF; CDR3nt: TGTGCCAGCAGCTTAGACCTCCACACCGGGGAGCTGTTTTTT; d_gene: .; abundance: .; v_gene: TRBV7-2; j_gene: TRBJ2-2
CDR3aa: CASSPAGTVNTGELFF; CDR3nt: TGTGCCAGCAGCCCAGCCGGGACAGTGAACACCGGGGAGCTGTTTTTT; d_gene: TRBD1; abundance: .; v_gene: TRBV9; j_gene: TRBJ2-2
CDR3aa: CATSRDQLRETQYF; CDR3nt: TGTGCCACCAGCAGAGATCAGTTGCGGGAGACCCAGTACTTC; d_gene: .; abundance: .; v_gene: TRBV15; j_gene: TRBJ2-5
CDR3aa: CASSISGALSGANVLTF; CDR3nt: TGTGCCAGTAGTATATCAGGGGCCCTTTCTGGGGCCAACGTCCTGACTTTC; d_gene: .; abundance: few; v_gene: TRBV19; j_gene: TRBJ2-6
CDR3aa: CASRPGNWINEQFF; CDR3nt: TGTGCCAGTAGACCAGGGAATTGGATAAATGAGCAGTTCTTC; d_gene: .; abundance: .; v_gene: TRBV19; j_gene: TRBJ2-1
CDR3aa: CASSLFQAYGYTF; CDR3nt: TGTGCCAGCAGCTTGTTCCAGGCCTATGGCTACACCTTC; d_gene: .; abundance: few; v_gene: TRBV7-9; j_gene: TRBJ1-2
CDR3aa: CASKYGVSTDTQYF; CDR3nt: TGTGCCAGCAAATACGGGGTTAGCACAGATACGCAGTATTTT; d_gene: .; abundance: few; v_gene: TRBV6-6; j_gene: TRBJ2-3
CDR3aa: CSVRGASGSLYEQYF; CDR3nt: TGCAGCGTACGAGGGGCTAGCGGGAGTCTGTACGAGCAGTACTTC; d_gene: TRBD2; abundance: .; v_gene: TRBV29-1; j_gene: TRBJ2-7
CDR3aa: CASSSSFAGANVLTF; CDR3nt: TGTGCCAGCAGTTCATCTTTTGCTGGGGCCAACGTCCTGACTTTC; d_gene: .; abundance: .; v_gene: TRBV2; j_gene: TRBJ2-6
CDR3aa: CSAGQENTEAFF; CDR3nt: TGCAGCGCGGGACAGGAGAACACTGAAGCTTTCTTT; d_gene: TRBD1; abundance: few; v_gene: TRBV29-1; j_gene: TRBJ1-1
CDR3aa: CASSREGTGAGETQYF; CDR3nt: TGCGCCAGCAGCCGAGAAGGAACGGGGGCGGGGGAGACCCAGTACTTC; d_gene: .; abundance: .; v_gene: TRBV4-3; j_gene: TRBJ2-5
CDR3aa: CATGRRRAEAFF; CDR3nt: TGTGCCACCGGACGTCGGCGCGCTGAAGCTTTCTTT; d_gene: .; abundance: .; v_gene: TRBV15; j_gene: TRBJ1-1
CDR3aa: CASSVASATPGLASIGVNEQFF; CDR3nt: TGTGCCAGCAGCGTAGCTTCGGCTACCCCGGGACTAGCGAGTATTGGTGTCAATGAGCAGTTCTTC; d_gene: TRBD2; abundance: .; v_gene: TRBV9; j_gene: TRBJ2-1
CDR3aa: CSVTDSGNTIYF; CDR3nt: TGCAGCGTTACCGACTCTGGAAACACCATATATTTT; d_gene: .; abundance: .; v_gene: TRBV29-1; j_gene: TRBJ1-3
CDR3aa: CASYGGDRGLNEQFF; CDR3nt: TGTGCCTCCTACGGAGGGGACAGGGGGCTGAATGAGCAGTTCTTC; d_gene: TRBD1; abundance: .; v_gene: TRBV19; j_gene: TRBJ2-1
CDR3aa: CASSLGPGPKETQYF; CDR3nt: TGTGCCAGCAGCTTAGGTCCGGGACCTAAAGAGACCCAGTACTTC; d_gene: .; abundance: .; v_gene: TRBV7-2; j_gene: TRBJ2-5
CDR3aa: CASSNNDRDNQPQHF; CDR3nt: TGTGCCAGCAGCAACAACGACAGGGACAATCAGCCCCAGCATTTT; d_gene: TRBD1; abundance: .; v_gene: TRBV7-9; j_gene: TRBJ1-5
CDR3aa: CASRNGVASGQETQYF; CDR3nt: TGCGCCAGCAGAAACGGAGTGGCTAGCGGCCAAGAGACCCAGTACTTC; d_gene: TRBD2; abundance: few; v_gene: TRBV5-1; j_gene: TRBJ2-5
CDR3aa: CASSFTGTSGIAKNIQYF; CDR3nt: TGTGCCAGCAGCTTTACCGGGACTAGCGGCATAGCCAAAAACATTCAGTACTTC; d_gene: TRBD2; abundance: .; v_gene: TRBV7-2; j_gene: TRBJ2-4
CDR3aa: CSVVVGPTRTNEQYF; CDR3nt: TGCAGCGTTGTAGTGGGTCCTACTAGAACTAACGAGCAGTACTTC; d_gene: .; abundance: few; v_gene: TRBV29-1; j_gene: TRBJ2-7
CDR3aa: CALLAGSTANYGYTF; CDR3nt: TGTGCCTTACTCGCGGGCTCCACCGCTAACTATGGCTACACCTTC; d_gene: .; abundance: .; v_gene: TRBV30; j_gene: TRBJ1-2